Below, 24 T cell receptor beta chains from the same sample are listed, as sequenced in a study of HIV-infected patients and healthy controls. Reverse transcription used about 500 ng RNA and constant-region primers for alpha and beta. Using multiplexing indices, alpha and beta chain libraries were generated apart by chain-specific third strand synthesis. TCRdb reprocessed the 5' RACE reads via MiXCR and lists one record per CDR3 protein. Of about 24,000 distinct CDR3 sequences in the sample, approximately 7.7% were seen once. Whole blood was used without fractionation, so all unsorted peripheral T cells were included. The sample taken for sequencing was blood. The source of these receptors is an adult in good health.

This clonotype was seen ten or more times. This chain links TRBV10-3 with TRBJ2-2; 10 bases are shared with TRBD1. V shed 7 bases, J shed 3 bases, and the junction held 8 bases outside the gene matches. Germline values: CDR1 ENHRY, CDR2 SYGVKD. This CDR3 spans 16 amino acids. CDR3 loop: CAINPHGQGDTGELFF. DNA for the CDR3: TGTGCCATCAATCCACACGGACAGGGGGACACCGGGGAGCTGTTTTTT.

Ten or more counts support this clonotype. This chain links TRBV25-1 with TRBJ2-7; 13 bases fit TRBD2. The CDR3 spans 17 residues. Germline CDR1 reads MGHDK; CDR2 reads SYGVNS. The junction had 6 bases not matched to a gene; V was cut back by 3 bases and J by 1 base. Here the CDR3 DNA reads TGTGCCAGCAGTGAGCTTGGACTAGCGGGGGTTTCCTACGAGCAGTACTTC. The encoded protein is CASSELGLAGVSYEQYF.

This clonotype occurred many times. V and J are TRBV12-3 or TRBV12-4 and TRBJ1-1; 9 nucleotides match TRBD1. The V gene end was trimmed by 5 bases and the J gene end by 4 bases; junction bases not matched to a gene: 2. This CDR3 is built from 13 residues. Here the CDR3 DNA reads TGTGCCAGCAGTGGGACAGGGCTCACTGAAGCTTTCTTT. It encodes CASSGTGLTEAFF.

V gene TRBV10-3 combines with J gene TRBJ2-2, with no clear D. This CDR3 is built from 14 residues. Germline-derived CDR1 and CDR2 are ENHRY and SYGVKD. The V end was cut by 0 bases, the J end by 5 bases, with 7 bases between. Written as DNA, the CDR3 is TGTGCCATCAGTGAGTCGATGGGGACCGGGGAGCTGTTTTTT. Translated: CAISESMGTGELFF.

This clonotype was observed once. J is TRBJ2-5 and V is TRBV7-2; perhaps D is TRBD1 or TRBD2 (6 bases each). The CDR3 consists of 14 residues. Germline V gives CDR1 SGHTA, CDR2 FQGNSA. Trimming cost V 5 bases and J 5 bases, with 15 bases left between them. DNA for the CDR3: TGTGCCAGCAGCCTCGGGGGCGGGGCGGAGACCCAGTACTTC. It translates to CASSLGGGAETQYF.

This clonotype was recorded at least ten times. The V gene is TRBV19, the J gene TRBJ2-3; TRBD1 might be the D (5 bases). The CDR3 has 15 amino acids. V was pared by 7 bases and J by 0 bases, with 14 bases between. Germline values: CDR1 LNHDA, CDR2 SQIVND (reference sequence). CDR3 sequence reads: CASTKTETSTDTQYF. The CDR3 bases are TGTGCCAGTACCAAGACAGAAACTAGCACAGATACGCAGTATTTT.

This clonotype was found many times. The CDR3 here is CASSLSGLNIQYF. CDR3 DNA sequence: TGTGCCAGCAGTTTATCAGGGTTGAACATTCAGTACTTC. The chain carries TRBV12-3 or TRBV12-4 and TRBJ2-4; possible D gene TRBD1, 5 bases. The CDR3 runs 13 residues. V lost 2 bases to trimming and J lost 7 bases, with 9 bases between them.

This clonotype has at least ten counts. V is TRBV6-1 and J is TRBJ1-6; weak D call: TRBD1 (5 bases). CDR1 and CDR2 (germline): MNHNS, SASEGT. The CDR3 spans 18 residues. V gave up 6 bases and J gave up 0 bases, with 18 bases separating them. The CDR3 loop reads CASRTYPQGNSYNSPLHF. The CDR3 DNA follows: TGTGCCAGCAGAACTTACCCTCAGGGAAACTCCTATAATTCACCCCTCCACTTT.

In its sample, this clonotype was seen many times. The V gene is TRBV4-2, the J gene TRBJ1-1; D might be TRBD1 (6 bases). The CDR3 has 14 residues. Trimming pared 0 bases from V and 10 bases from J, leaving 15 bases between. CDR1 LGHNA and CDR2 YNFKEQ come from the germline V gene. The CDR3 bases are TGTGCCAGCAGCCAAGATAGCACAGGGTCGAGAGCTTTCTTT. It specifies CASSQDSTGSRAFF.

This clonotype showed up many times. The chain is built from TRBV14 and TRBJ2-5, with a tentative D call TRBD1 (6 bases). The germline gives CDR1 SGHDN, CDR2 FVKESK. The CDR3 is 15 amino acids. V lost 1 base and J 1 base, leaving 10 bases between the germline ends. The CDR3 protein is CASSQAMDSQETQYF. Written as DNA, the CDR3 is TGTGCCAGCAGCCAAGCTATGGACAGCCAAGAGACCCAGTACTTC.

This clonotype was counted once. This chain connects TRBV6-5 to TRBJ2-1, with 10 bases lining up with TRBD1. The CDR3 has 16 residues. The trim removed 5 bases at V and 12 bases at J, leaving 16 bases unmatched. Germline CDR1 MNHEY, CDR2 SVGAGI. CDR3 sequence (DNA): TGTGCCAGCAGTCCCCCGGGGACAGGGGAGGTTTTTGGGCAGTTCTTC. This translates into CASSPPGTGEVFGQFF.

This clonotype was observed at least ten times. The chain links TRBV6-5 to TRBJ1-5; 7 positions match TRBD1. From germline, CDR1 is MNHEY and CDR2 SVGAGI. The CDR3 is 15 amino acids. Trimming removed 4 bases from V and 3 bases from J; junction bases left unmatched: 6. This chain's CDR3 is CASSFRGGTNQPQHF. In DNA form, the CDR3 reads TGTGCCAGCAGTTTCAGGGGGGGTACCAATCAGCCCCAGCATTTT.

In its sample, this clonotype was seen a few times. The CDR3 nucleotides read TGTGCCAGTAGTATGCCGGGGGGAAAGGTTTGGGGGAACACTGAAGCTTTCTTT. It specifies CASSMPGGKVWGNTEAFF. V is TRBV19 and J is TRBJ1-1; D is perhaps TRBD1 (5 bases). Between the trimmed V and J ends, which lost 3 bases and 1 base, there was a span of 21 bases. Looked up from germline, CDR1 is LNHDA and CDR2 is SQIVND (reference sequence). The CDR3 loop spans 18 amino acids.

This clonotype showed up just a few times. The chain carries TRBV7-3 and TRBJ1-3; a weak D match, TRBD1 (5 bases). This CDR3 is 17 amino acids long. Trimming took off 1 base at V and 0 bases at J, with 13 bases between the two ends. Germline V gene lookup returns CDR1 SGHTA and CDR2 FQGTGA. The DNA of the CDR3 is TGTGCCAGCAGCTTAAACGACAGCCCCTCCTCTGGAAACACCATATATTTT. The encoded protein is CASSLNDSPSSGNTIYF.

This clonotype has at least ten counts. This chain uses TRBV7-9 with TRBJ1-5, with 8 positions matching TRBD1. The CDR3 has 15 amino acids. Germline values: CDR1 SEHNR, CDR2 FQNEAQ (reference sequence). The J segment lost 3 bases and the V segment lost 5 bases, leaving 6 bases of the junction unmatched. CDR3 DNA: TGTGCCAGCAGCCCCCTGACAGGGGCCAATCAGCCCCAGCATTTT. Translated, it gives CASSPLTGANQPQHF.

The chain carries TRBV6-5 and TRBJ2-1, with 7 bases identical to TRBD2. This CDR3 has 14 amino acids. Germline V gene data show CDR1 as MNHEY and CDR2 as SVGAGI. V was pared by 4 bases and J by 10 bases, with 10 bases of the junction left unmatched. CDR3 amino acids: CASSWRSGGTEQFF. The DNA for the CDR3 is TGTGCCAGCAGTTGGAGGTCCGGGGGGACCGAGCAGTTCTTC.

This clonotype was observed at least ten times. V is TRBV10-3 and J is TRBJ1-4; tentative D call: TRBD1 (6 bases). Looked up from germline, CDR1 is ENHRY and CDR2 is SYGVKD. This CDR3 has 15 amino acids. Trimming stripped 7 bases from V and 2 bases from J, with 14 bases between. In DNA form, the CDR3 reads TGTGCCATCATCACAGGAGGGGGGACTAATGAAAAACTGTTTTTT. It is translated as CAIITGGGTNEKLFF.

This clonotype was seen at least ten times. The chain joins TRBV4-2 to TRBJ1-3; D possibly corresponds to TRBD1 (5 bases). Germline CDR1 LGHNA, CDR2 YNFKEQ. The V end was cut by 0 bases, the J end by 1 base, with 10 bases between. The CDR3 is 16 residues long. CDR3 sequence reads: CASSQDLGGSGNTIYF. CDR3 nucleotides: TGTGCCAGCAGCCAAGATCTTGGGGGATCTGGAAACACCATATATTTT.

This clonotype was seen at least ten times. V is TRBV12-3 or TRBV12-4 and J is TRBJ2-3; D is unclear. The CDR3 has 13 amino acids. V was pared by 4 bases and J by 2 bases, with 7 bases between. The CDR3 region has the DNA TGTGCCAGCAGTTCGTGGTCCACAGATACGCAGTATTTT. The encoded protein is CASSSWSTDTQYF.

This clonotype was seen at least ten times. The rearrangement uses TRBV6-6 and TRBJ1-5, with D unclear. Germline V lookup: CDR1 MNHNY, CDR2 SVGAGI (reference sequence). This CDR3 spans 14 amino acids. V was shortened by 5 bases and J by 2 bases, with 10 bases between the two germline ends. As DNA, the CDR3 is TGTGCCAGCAGTCCGGTCCGGGGCAATCAGCCCCAGCATTTT. It encodes CASSPVRGNQPQHF.

CDR3 coding DNA: TGCAGCGTCGACCAGACCGGGACAGGAAACGGAGAGCAGTACTTC. Translation gives CSVDQTGTGNGEQYF. V is TRBV29-1 and J is TRBJ2-7, with 8 bases identical to TRBD1. The V segment lost 6 bases and the J segment 7 bases; nucleotides outside the gene matches: 17. The CDR3 is 15 residues long. In germline, CDR1 is SQVTM, CDR2 ANQGSEA.

This clonotype was seen at least ten times. The chain links TRBV11-2 to TRBJ2-1, with TRBD2 matching over 9 bases. CDR1 SGHAT and CDR2 FQNNGV come from the germline V gene. The CDR3 has 16 residues. Germline trimming cut 5 bases from V and 6 bases from J; bases unmatched to any gene: 11. The CDR3 DNA reads TGTGCCAGCAGCCTTCAGCGGGGGGCGGTTGTCAATGAGCAGTTCTTC. Amino acid sequence: CASSLQRGAVVNEQFF.

This clonotype was seen ten or more times. J is TRBJ1-2 and V is TRBV3-1; D is perhaps TRBD1 (5 bases). The germline V gene has CDR1 LGHDT and CDR2 YNNKEL (reference sequence). This CDR3 region has 14 residues. Trimming took off 4 bases at V and 3 bases at J, with 12 bases between the two ends. CDR3 in amino acids: CASSPWGTDYGYTF. The CDR3 coding sequence is TGTGCCAGCAGCCCCTGGGGGACGGACTATGGCTACACCTTC.

This clonotype has ten or more counts. This chain uses TRBV7-9 with TRBJ1-4, with no clear D. V lost 4 bases and J lost 5, with 17 bases in between. The CDR3 length is 16 residues. The germline CDR1 and CDR2 sequences are SEHNR and FQNEAQ (reference sequence). For the CDR3, the DNA is TGTGCCAGCAGCTCGCCCTTTGACACGGTGAATGAAAAACTGTTTTTT. Translating it yields CASSSPFDTVNEKLFF. The entire variable domain, with the rest obtained from reference TRBV7-9 and TRBJ1-4, is as follows: DTGVSQNPRHKITKRGQNVTFRCDPISEHNRLYWYRQTLGQGPEFLTYFQNEAQLEKSRLLSDRFSAERPKGSFSTLEIQRTEQGDSAMYLCASSSPFDTVNEKLFFGSGTQLSVL.